This is a list of T cell receptor beta chains from one sample in a study of shared clonotypes between healthy human individuals. Using immunoSEQ multiplex PCR, the repertoire was profiled, and TCRdb retains in-frame clones only, with some absent. The data show roughly 650,000 clones, 95% to 98% seen once. The sample taken for sequencing was naive CD4+ T cells sorted from blood. The receptors here all came from a woman aged 25 to 39 in good health. The CDR3 runs from the conserved cysteine through the conserved F or W. The order of the fields is J gene, D gene, V gene, CDR3 protein, CDR3 DNA. A D gene is named only where the DNA matches it firmly.

TRBJ1-1 | NA | TRBV6-5 | CASSPGLKLFF | TGTGCCAGCAGCCCTGGACTGAAGCTTTTCTTT
TRBJ2-1 | NA | TRBV19 | CASSEQGNEQFF | TGTGCCAGTAGTGAACAGGGTAATGAGCAGTTCTTC
TRBJ1-2 | NA | TRBV6-5 | CASSSGDGGYTF | TGTGCCAGCAGTTCAGGGGACGGTGGCTACACCTTC
TRBJ2-7 | TRBD2 | TRBV2 | CASSEEVAGLSYEQYF | TGTGCCAGCAGTGAAGAGGTAGCGGGCCTCTCCTACGAGCAGTACTTC
TRBJ1-5 | NA | TRBV6-5 | CASRQGGNQPQHF | TGTGCCAGCCGGCAGGGTGGCAATCAGCCCCAGCATTTT
TRBJ2-3 | NA | TRBV27 | CASSSLGNTQYF | TGTGCCAGCAGTTCCCTCGGAAATACGCAGTATTTT
TRBJ2-7 | TRBD1 | TRBV27 | CASGRDRGESEQYF | TGTGCCAGCGGCCGGGACAGGGGGGAGTCCGAGCAGTACTTC
TRBJ1-5 | NA | TRBV27 | CASSFVVDQPQHF | TGTGCCAGCAGTTTCGTAGTAGATCAGCCCCAGCATTTT
TRBJ2-1 | TRBD1 | TRBV18 | CASSQDWTGDNEQFF | TGTGCCAGCTCCCAGGACTGGACAGGGGACAATGAGCAGTTCTTC
TRBJ1-1 | NA | TRBV10-3 | CAISKIQNTEAFF | TGTGCCATCAGTAAAATTCAAAACACTGAAGCTTTCTTT
TRBJ1-5 | NA | TRBV19 | CASSTLGGNQPQHF | TGTGCCAGTAGTACGCTAGGGGGCAATCAGCCCCAGCATTTT
TRBJ1-1 | TRBD1 | TRBV5-1 | CASSLLTGGFGTEAFF | TGCGCCAGCAGCTTGTTGACAGGGGGGTTCGGCACTGAAGCTTTCTTT
TRBJ1-2 | NA | TRBV7-2 | CASSLVTEGYGYTF | TGTGCCAGCAGCTTGGTGACAGAGGGATATGGCTACACCTTC
TRBJ1-1 | NA | TRBV2 | CASSELGRSTEAFF | TGTGCCAGCAGTGAATTGGGGAGGAGCACTGAAGCTTTCTTT
TRBJ1-1 | NA | TRBV19 | CASSIPRTAMNTEAFF | TGTGCCAGTAGTATCCCCCGGACGGCCATGAACACTGAAGCTTTCTTT